What follows are 30 T cell receptor beta chains derived from one specimen sequenced in a study of T cell changes during pregnancy in multiple sclerosis. Libraries were prepared by immunoSEQ multiplex PCR; TCRdb keeps only in-frame clonotypes and omits some of them. The sample includes about 33,000 clones, 92% of them seen just once. Material for sequencing was PBMCs (not recorded whether the cells were cultured). Receptors originate from a female donor with multiple sclerosis, enrolled in a pregnancy study.

V and J are TRBV6-4 and TRBJ2-1; TRBD2 matches 10 bases. The V segment lost 4 bases and the J segment 5 bases; nucleotides outside the gene matches: 5. This CDR3 has 15 amino acids. Germline V gives CDR1 MRHNA, CDR2 SNTAGT. The CDR3 loop is CASSAGTSDNNEQFF. The CDR3 nucleotides read TGTGCCAGCAGTGCCGGGACTAGCGACAACAATGAGCAGTTCTTC.

CDR3 amino acids: CASSGGGQTSNQPQHF. The CDR3 coding sequence is TGTGCCAGCAGTGGCGGAGGACAGACAAGCAATCAGCCCCAGCATTTT. This chain links TRBV28 with TRBJ1-5; D might be TRBD1 (6 bases). The CDR3 covers 16 residues. The V gene lost 5 bases and the J gene lost 1 base, with 15 bases spanning the gap. The V gene's germline CDR1 is MDHEN and CDR2 SYDVKM.

Only one count was recorded for this clone. The CDR3 DNA reads TGTGCCAGCACCGAAACCCTACAGGGGACTGAAGCTTTCTTT. Translation: CASTETLQGTEAFF. This chain joins TRBV18 and TRBJ1-1; 7 nucleotides line up with TRBD1. Trimming at V came to 8 bases and at J to 5 bases, leaving 11 bases not matched to a gene. The CDR3 sequence is 14 residues long. Per germline, CDR1 KGHSH and CDR2 LQKENI.

V gene TRBV5-6 combines with J gene TRBJ2-7; weak D call: TRBD2 (6 bases). Trimming stripped 1 base from V and 3 bases from J, with 11 bases between. The germline V gene encodes CDR1 SGHDT and CDR2 YYEEEE. The CDR3 covers 14 residues. This chain's CDR3 is CASSLRGLVYEQYF. CDR3 sequence (DNA): TGTGCCAGCAGCTTGAGGGGACTTGTCTACGAGCAGTACTTC.

Only a few counts were recorded for this clone. This sequence joins TRBV7-9 and TRBJ2-2; D may be TRBD2 (6 bases). The V gene's germline CDR1 is SEHNR and CDR2 FQNEAQ (reference sequence). Trimming took 4 bases from V and 7 from J, leaving 19 bases between them. This CDR3 region has 16 residues. The CDR3 here is CASSSVGGPGGGELFF. The CDR3 bases are TGTGCCAGCAGCTCTGTAGGAGGCCCCGGGGGCGGGGAGCTGTTTTTT.

This clone was seen only once. V usage is TRBV10-3 and J usage is TRBJ2-1; D might be TRBD2 (5 bases). V lost 6 bases, J lost 3 bases, and 18 bases lay in between. The CDR3 has 16 amino acids. Germline V CDR1 and CDR2: ENHRY, SYGVKD. The CDR3 loop is CAIRSSSQINYNEQFF. DNA for the CDR3: TGTGCCATCAGGTCTAGCAGCCAGATAAACTACAATGAGCAGTTCTTC.

The chain carries TRBV18 and TRBJ2-7; D could derive from TRBD1 or TRBD2 (5 bases each). The CDR3 length is 15 residues. CDR1 and CDR2 (germline): KGHSH, LQKENI. V was shortened by 6 bases and J by 3 bases, with 18 bases between the two germline ends. The CDR3 loop is CASSPAAGSVYEQYF. The CDR3 coding sequence is TGTGCCAGCTCCCCGGCCGCAGGGAGTGTCTACGAGCAGTACTTC.

The rearrangement links TRBV12-5 to TRBJ2-7; 9 bases agree with TRBD1. This CDR3 is built from 14 residues. J gave up 4 bases and V 7 bases, and 8 bases lay outside the gene matches. Germline loops: CDR1 LGHNT, CDR2 FRNRAP. In DNA form, the CDR3 reads TGTGCTAGTGCTATGGACAGGGGTGGGTACGAGCAGTACTTC. It translates to CASAMDRGGYEQYF.

The chain uses TRBV4-3 and TRBJ2-7, with no clear D. Germline V lookup: CDR1 LGHNA, CDR2 YSLEER. The CDR3 has 14 amino acids. The V gene lost 1 base and the J gene lost 3 bases, with 10 bases spanning the gap. This chain's CDR3 is CASSQGIPYYEQYF. CDR3 DNA: TGCGCCAGCAGCCAAGGGATCCCGTACTACGAGCAGTACTTC.

This clone showed up just once. The chain combines TRBV6-1 with TRBJ2-5, with TRBD2 as a possible D gene (6 bases). Trimming left V 0 bases short and J 2 bases short, with 13 bases between. Germline V lookup: CDR1 MNHNS, CDR2 SASEGT. The CDR3 totals 16 residues. CDR3 nucleotides: TGTGCCAGCAGTGAAGCGCTTCGGGGGTTTCAAGAGACCCAGTACTTC. It specifies CASSEALRGFQETQYF.

The genes are TRBV5-1 and TRBJ2-1; D might be TRBD2 (6 bases). This CDR3 has 15 amino acids. Germline CDR1 is SGHRS and CDR2 is YFSETQ. V was clipped by 4 bases and J by 9 bases, with 20 bases between them. The CDR3 is CASSRPEERVSEQFF. The CDR3 coding sequence is TGCGCCAGCAGCCGACCCGAGGAGCGGGTTAGTGAGCAGTTCTTC.

The J gene is TRBJ1-2, the V gene TRBV6-1, with D possibly matching TRBD1 (5 bases). The V end was cut by 3 bases, the J end by 4 bases, with 12 bases between. The CDR3 has 14 amino acids. Germline loops: CDR1 MNHNS, CDR2 SASEGT. DNA for the CDR3: TGTGCCAGCAGTGAGTCAGGGTTGGTCTATGGCTACACCTTC. Translating gives CASSESGLVYGYTF.

This chain connects TRBV30 to TRBJ1-2, with a possible D match to TRBD1 (5 bases). The CDR3 is 13 amino acids. Germline CDR1 reads GTSNPN; CDR2 reads SVGIG (reference sequence). The V end was cut by 3 bases, the J end by 6 bases, with 14 bases between. DNA for the CDR3: TGTGCCTGGAGCCCGGGCGGGGCGGATGGCTACACCTTC. It codes for CAWSPGGADGYTF.

The chain recombines TRBV2 with TRBJ1-4; 8 positions agree with TRBD1. The trim removed 7 bases at V and 4 bases at J, leaving 5 bases unmatched. The CDR3 covers 14 residues. Looked up from germline, CDR1 is SNHLY and CDR2 is FYNNEI. In DNA form, the CDR3 reads TGTGCCAGCACCCAGGGGGCCCTTAATGAAAAACTGTTTTTT. It codes for CASTQGALNEKLFF.

The rearrangement joins TRBV6-5 to TRBJ2-7; D possibly uses TRBD1 or TRBD2 (5 bases each). The CDR3 length is 16 residues. The ends were cut back, 4 bases at V and 1 base at J, with 17 bases in the middle. CDR1 is MNHEY and CDR2 is SVGAGI in the germline V gene. This chain's CDR3 is CASSSRGTSLSYEQYF. The CDR3 coding sequence is TGTGCCAGCAGTTCCCGGGGCACCAGCCTTTCCTACGAGCAGTACTTC.

The chain joins TRBV28 to TRBJ1-2; D is unresolved. V gave up 6 bases and J gave up 4 bases, with 12 bases separating them. CDR3 size: 13 residues. CDR1 is MDHEN, CDR2 SYDVKM, per germline. The CDR3 region is CASSRGRSYGYTF. The CDR3 DNA is TGTGCCAGCAGCAGAGGGCGGTCCTATGGCTACACCTTC.

The DNA of the CDR3 is TGTGCCATCAGTGAACTCTGGGTTCGGGAAGAGACCCAGTACTTC. Residues: CAISELWVREETQYF. The chain has TRBV10-3 and TRBJ2-5, with D uncertain. The CDR3 totals 15 residues. V lost 3 bases and J lost 3, with 14 bases in between. Germline lookup yields CDR1 ENHRY and CDR2 SYGVKD.

The chain carries TRBV11-2 and TRBJ1-2; D uncertain. This CDR3 comprises 13 residues. The ends were cut back, 5 bases at V and 2 bases at J, with 9 bases in the middle. Germline lookup yields CDR1 SGHAT and CDR2 FQNNGV. The CDR3 nucleotides read TGTGCCAGCAGCCGAGACGGCAACTATGGCTACACCTTC. This gives the protein CASSRDGNYGYTF. Looking up the rest from reference TRBV11-2 and TRBJ1-2 gives the full variable domain: EAGVAQSPRYKIIEKRQSVAFWCNPISGHATLYWYQQILGQGPKLLIQFQNNGVVDDSQLPKDRFSAERLKGVDSTLKIQPAKLEDSAVYLCASSRDGNYGYTFGSGTRLTVV.

The chain joins TRBV5-8 to TRBJ1-1; perhaps TRBD1 as D (6 bases). From germline, CDR1 is SGHTS and CDR2 YDEGEE. V lost 2 bases and J lost 0, with 11 bases in between. The CDR3 runs 15 residues. CDR3 DNA sequence: TGTGCCAGCAGCTTAACCGGGACAATGAACACTGAAGCTTTCTTT. Protein: CASSLTGTMNTEAFF. Full variable domain (rest looked up from reference TRBV5-8 and TRBJ1-1): EAGVTQSPTHLIKTRGQQATLRCSPISGHTSVYWYQQALGLGLQFLLWYDEGEERNRGNFPPRFSGRQFPNYSSELNVNALELEDSALYLCASSLTGTMNTEAFFGQGTRLTVV.

The chain recombines TRBV7-9 with TRBJ2-7; 8 bases align to TRBD1. The germline gives CDR1 SEHNR, CDR2 FQNEAQ (reference sequence). V gave up 2 bases and J gave up 3 bases; unmatched junction bases: 0. CDR3 size: 13 residues. Written as DNA, the CDR3 is TGTGCCAGCAGCTTAACAGGGGGCTACGAGCAGTACTTC. Amino acid sequence: CASSLTGGYEQYF.

The chain has TRBV29-1 and TRBJ1-4; D is unclear. The CDR3 covers 14 residues. Germline CDR1 SQVTM, CDR2 ANQGSEA. Trimming pared 1 base from V and 8 bases from J, leaving 14 bases between. CDR3 sequence: CSVEVTLPGEKLFF. The CDR3 region has the DNA TGCAGCGTTGAAGTGACCCTCCCGGGGGAAAAACTGTTTTTT.

CDR3 in DNA: TGCGCCAGCACTATGACTAGCGGATCGAACACCGGGGAGCTGTTTTTT. Translation: CASTMTSGSNTGELFF. The V gene is TRBV10-2, the J gene TRBJ2-2; TRBD2 matches at 9 bases. V lost 7 bases and J lost 0; bases outside the gene matches: 6. Germline values: CDR1 WSHSY, CDR2 SAAADI. The CDR3 contains 16 residues.

The gene calls are TRBV28 and TRBJ2-2; the D gene could be TRBD1 or TRBD2 (5 bases each). CDR1 is MDHEN, CDR2 SYDVKM, per germline. V was shortened by 3 bases and J by 0 bases, with 8 bases between the two germline ends. The CDR3 extends over 15 amino acids. The CDR3: CASSFLGANTGELFF. The CDR3 region has the DNA TGTGCCAGCAGTTTTCTGGGGGCGAACACCGGGGAGCTGTTTTTT.

The rearrangement links TRBV6-5 to TRBJ2-2; D possibly uses TRBD1 or TRBD2 (5 bases each). V was shortened by 2 bases and J by 2 bases, with 6 bases between the two germline ends. Germline V gives CDR1 MNHEY, CDR2 SVGAGI. CDR3 length: 14 residues. The CDR3 sequence is CASSYGGNTGELFF. In DNA form, the CDR3 reads TGTGCCAGCAGTTACGGGGGTAACACCGGGGAGCTGTTTTTT.

The V gene is TRBV7-9, the J gene TRBJ2-7; 7 bases match TRBD1. Germline V gene data show CDR1 as SEHNR and CDR2 as FQNEAQ (reference sequence). After removal of 5 bases from V and 0 bases from J, the junction contained 10 bases not matched to a gene. This CDR3 is 16 amino acids long. The CDR3 sequence is CASSHPRDRGSYEQYF. CDR3 sequence (DNA): TGTGCCAGCAGCCACCCCCGGGACAGAGGCTCCTACGAGCAGTACTTC.

The V gene is TRBV5-6, the J gene TRBJ2-7, with a tentative D call TRBD1 (6 bases). From germline, CDR1 is SGHDT and CDR2 YYEEEE. With 4 bases removed from V and 3 bases from J, the gap between germline ends came to 8 bases. This CDR3 has 12 residues. In DNA form, the CDR3 reads TGTGCCAGCAGCCAGGACAGCTACGAGCAGTACTTC. Translated: CASSQDSYEQYF.

The chain combines TRBV18 with TRBJ2-7; tentative D call: TRBD2 (6 bases). CDR1 and CDR2 (germline): KGHSH, LQKENI. The length of the CDR3 is 14 residues. V lost 3 bases, J lost 7 bases, and 16 bases lay in between. CDR3 nucleotides: TGTGCCAGCTCACCGGGGACTCAACTGGCGGAGCAGTACTTC. Protein: CASSPGTQLAEQYF.

The chain recombines TRBV10-3 with TRBJ2-1, with 14 nucleotides matching TRBD2. V gave up 4 bases and J gave up 6 bases; unmatched junction bases: 2. Germline-derived CDR1 and CDR2 are ENHRY and SYGVKD. The CDR3 sequence is 15 residues long. The CDR3 sequence: CAISGTSGRSNEQFF. In DNA, the CDR3 is TGTGCCATCAGTGGGACTAGCGGGAGGAGCAATGAGCAGTTCTTC.

The chain links TRBV19 to TRBJ2-7; TRBD2 matches at 12 bases. V gave up 3 bases and J gave up 3 bases; unmatched junction bases: 6. Germline values: CDR1 LNHDA, CDR2 SQIVND (reference sequence). The CDR3 consists of 16 residues. CDR3 in amino acids: CASSIDRTSGIYEQYF. The DNA of the CDR3 is TGTGCCAGTAGTATCGACCGGACTAGCGGGATCTACGAGCAGTACTTC.

The chain has TRBV5-4 and TRBJ1-1, with D unresolved. This CDR3 region has 13 residues. Per the germline V gene, CDR1 is SGHNT and CDR2 is YYREEE (reference sequence). V was shortened by 4 bases and J by 5 bases, with 12 bases between the two germline ends. Written as DNA, the CDR3 is TGTGCCAGCAGCCACAAAAAGGGTACTGAAGCTTTCTTT. Translation gives CASSHKKGTEAFF.